The 23 T cell receptor beta chains listed next were all sequenced from one sample in a study of T cell clones after liver transplantation. Produced via immunoSEQ multiplex PCR; TCRdb's table is partial and in-frame only. Among under 90,000 clones listed, roughly 80% were seen once. The sample consisted of CD4+ T cells from blood, taken before liver transplant. The origin of the receptors is a human donor who received a liver transplant.

This chain uses TRBV21-1 with TRBJ2-4; the D segment call TRBD2 is taken from the table without a DNA check. TRBV21-1 is classified as a pseudogene. This CDR3 comprises 19 residues. CDR3 residues: CASSKTGTSGKIAKNIQYF. The CDR3 DNA follows: TGTGCCAGCAGCAAAACCGGGACTAGCGGGAAAATAGCCAAAAACATTCAGTACTTC.

The chain links TRBV28 to TRBJ2-7; 7 bases fit TRBD2. Germline V gives CDR1 MDHEN, CDR2 SYDVKM. Trimming cost V 6 bases and J 4 bases; bases outside gene matches: 15. There are 16 residues in the CDR3. Here the CDR3 reads CASRARDYVDVYEQYF. The CDR3 DNA reads as TGTGCCAGCAGGGCGCGGGACTATGTTGACGTATACGAGCAGTACTTC.

The rearrangement links TRBV5-1 to TRBJ2-6; no clear D. The CDR3 has 15 amino acids. Trimming pared 5 bases from V and 0 bases from J, leaving 9 bases between. Per the germline V gene, CDR1 is SGHRS and CDR2 is YFSETQ. The CDR3 sequence: CASRYDVSGANVLTF. The CDR3 coding sequence is TGCGCCAGCAGGTACGACGTCTCTGGGGCCAACGTCCTGACTTTC.

This clone was picked up a small number of times. The gene calls are TRBV11-2 and TRBJ1-2; D is uncertain. The germline gives CDR1 SGHAT, CDR2 FQNNGV. Trimming took off 5 bases at V and 5 bases at J, with 12 bases between the two ends. The CDR3 has 13 residues. CDR3 sequence (DNA): TGTGCCAGCAGCCCAGATCGGGCGTATGGCTACACCTTC. This codes for CASSPDRAYGYTF.

This CDR3 reads CASSLATSGTTDTQYF. As DNA, the CDR3 is TGCGCCAGCAGCTTGGCTACTAGCGGTACCACAGATACGCAGTATTTT. The rearrangement links TRBV5-1 to TRBJ2-3; the match to TRBD2 covers 8 bases. Germline V gene sequence: CDR1 SGHRS, CDR2 YFSETQ. The CDR3 totals 16 residues. V trimming: 0 bases; J trimming: 2 bases; junction bases outside the gene matches: 5.

The gene calls are TRBV5-8 and TRBJ2-7, with D possibly matching TRBD1 (6 bases). The CDR3 spans 14 residues. The germline V and J ends were trimmed by 4 bases and 4 bases, with 15 bases remaining between them. CDR1 SGHTS and CDR2 YDEGEE come from the germline V gene. CDR3 coding DNA: TGTGCCAGCAGCCCAGGGGCCTACGGTTACGAGCAGTACTTC. Translating gives CASSPGAYGYEQYF.

This clone turned up a few times. The J gene is TRBJ2-1, the V gene TRBV7-2; a possible D gene is TRBD2 (6 bases). Trimming removed 4 bases from V and 7 bases from J, with 20 bases in between. CDR1 SGHTA and CDR2 FQGNSA come from the germline V gene. This CDR3 has 16 amino acids. In nucleotides, the CDR3 is TGTGCCAGCAGCTCTCAGGGACTTTACAGATCTAATGAGCAGTTCTTC. Its translation: CASSSQGLYRSNEQFF.

This chain uses TRBV19 with TRBJ1-1, with a weak D call TRBD1 (6 bases). The germline V gene has CDR1 LNHDA and CDR2 SQIVND (reference sequence). CDR3 length: 16 residues. V lost 5 bases and J 1 base, leaving 17 bases between the germline ends. CDR3 amino acids: CASSGFLGRGNTEAFF. CDR3 bases: TGTGCCAGTAGTGGTTTTCTGGGCAGGGGGAACACTGAAGCTTTCTTT.

V and J are TRBV28 and TRBJ2-7; TRBD1 matches 12 bases. Germline values: CDR1 MDHEN, CDR2 SYDVKM. The CDR3 has 15 residues. The V gene end was trimmed by 3 bases and the J gene end by 5 bases; junction bases not matched to a gene: 5. CDR3 in DNA: TGTGCCAGCAGTTTCCCGGGACAGGGGGCCAACGAGCAGTACTTC. Protein: CASSFPGQGANEQYF.

This clone has just a few counts. The chain employs TRBV5-4 and TRBJ2-7; 8 bases fit TRBD1. After removal of 6 bases from V and 0 bases from J, the junction contained 5 bases not matched to a gene. Germline V lookup: CDR1 SGHNT, CDR2 YYREEE (reference sequence). This CDR3 comprises 14 residues. CDR3 nucleotides: TGTGCCAGCAACTACGACAGGGGCTCCTACGAGCAGTACTTC. It translates to CASNYDRGSYEQYF.

The chain uses TRBV9 and TRBJ2-1; 9 nucleotides align to TRBD1. The CDR3 is made up of 16 amino acids. The V gene end was trimmed by 2 bases and the J gene end by 5 bases; junction bases not matched to a gene: 8. CDR1 is SGDLS, CDR2 YYNGEE, per germline. The CDR3 loop is CASSVRGTGTHNEQFF. The CDR3 nucleotides read TGTGCCAGCAGCGTCAGGGGGACAGGGACCCACAATGAGCAGTTCTTC.

About this clone itself: The same CDR3 can be traced to other DNA sequences in this sample. The CDR3 protein is CASSPRDQETQYF. CDR3 nucleotides: TGTGCCAGCAGCCCACGTGACCAAGAGACCCAGTACTTC. J is TRBJ2-5 and V is TRBV9, with D unresolved. Looked up from germline, CDR1 is SGDLS and CDR2 is YYNGEE. The CDR3 is 13 residues long. V was pared by 4 bases and J by 0 bases, with 7 bases between. The entire variable domain, with the rest obtained from reference TRBV9 and TRBJ2-5, is as follows: DSGVTQTPKHLITATGQRVTLRCSPRSGDLSVYWYQQSLDQGLQFLIQYYNGEERAKGNILERFSAQQFPDLHSELNLSSLELGDSALYFCASSPRDQETQYFGPGTRLLVL.

V and J are TRBV7-8 and TRBJ2-3; TRBD2 aligns across 10 bases. Germline values: CDR1 SGHVS, CDR2 FQNEAQ. V was pared by 9 bases and J by 1 base, with 16 bases of the junction left unmatched. The CDR3 runs to 18 residues. This CDR3 reads CASIEAGGMNFRTDTQYF. Here the CDR3 DNA reads TGTGCCAGTATAGAAGCGGGAGGGATGAATTTCCGCACAGATACGCAGTATTTT.

The V and J genes are TRBV7-2 and TRBJ1-2; possibly TRBD1 for D (5 bases). The germline CDR1 and CDR2 sequences are SGHTA and FQGNSA. Trimming shortened V by 3 bases and J by 8 bases, and 13 bases separated the two germline ends. The CDR3 consists of 13 residues. The CDR3 here is CASSFGGRWGYTF. CDR3 bases: TGTGCCAGCAGCTTCGGGGGTCGGTGGGGCTACACCTTC. The full variable domain, with the rest looked up from reference TRBV7-2 and TRBJ1-2, is GAGVSQSPSNKVTEKGKDVELRCDPISGHTALYWYRQSLGQGLEFLIYFQGNSAPDKSGLPSDRFSAERTGGSVSTLTIQRTQQEDSAVYLCASSFGGRWGYTFGSGTRLTVV.

This chain uses TRBV7-8 with TRBJ1-1, with a weak D call TRBD1 (5 bases). The CDR3 is made up of 14 amino acids. With 0 bases removed from V and 5 bases from J, the gap between germline ends came to 10 bases. Germline CDR1 reads SGHVS; CDR2 reads FQNEAQ. The CDR3 region has the DNA TGTGCCAGCAGCTTAGCGGGGCGAGGGACTGAAGCTTTCTTT. It yields the protein CASSLAGRGTEAFF.

The gene calls are TRBV7-8 and TRBJ1-5; D remains ambiguous. V was cut by 2 bases and J by 6 bases, with 8 bases left in between. This CDR3 contains 13 residues. The germline CDR1 and CDR2 sequences are SGHVS and FQNEAQ. The CDR3 nucleotides read TGTGCCAGCAGCTTACAGCCAGTTCAGCCCCAGCATTTT. This codes for CASSLQPVQPQHF.

The chain employs TRBV18 and TRBJ2-3; D gene ambiguous. The germline gives CDR1 KGHSH, CDR2 LQKENI. Trimming removed 0 bases at V and 8 bases at J, with 6 bases between. CDR3 length equals 12 residues. The CDR3 DNA reads TGTGCCAGCTCACCACCTGAGCGTACGCAGTATTTT. Amino acids: CASSPPERTQYF. The full variable domain, completed using reference TRBV18 and TRBJ2-3, is NAGVMQNPRHLVRRRGQEARLRCSPMKGHSHVYWYRQLPEEGLKFMVYLQKENIIDESGMPKERFSAEFPKEGPSILRIQQVVRGDSAAYFCASSPPERTQYFGPGTRLTVL.

The gene calls are TRBV2 and TRBJ1-4, with D unclear. CDR1 SNHLY and CDR2 FYNNEI come from the germline V gene. V lost 6 bases to trimming and J lost 0 bases, with 8 bases between them. The CDR3 has 14 residues. The CDR3 sequence is CASRDQATNEKLFF. DNA of the CDR3: TGTGCCAGCAGGGATCAAGCAACTAATGAAAAACTGTTTTTT.

With regard to this clone: Germline and junction disagree at one end, which may indicate a read error. This chain connects TRBV7-7 to TRBJ2-1, with a weak D call TRBD1 (6 bases). The CDR3 loop spans 12 amino acids. Per the germline V gene, CDR1 is SSHAT and CDR2 is FNYEAQ (reference sequence). The CDR3 loop is CASSPDSNEQFF. CDR3 DNA: TGTGCTAGCAGCCCGGACAGCAATGAGCAGTTCTTC. Filled out from reference TRBV7-7 and TRBJ2-1, the complete variable domain reads GAGVSQSPRYKVTKRGQDVTLRCDPISSHATLYWYQQALGQGPEFLTYFNYEAQPDKSGLPSDRFSAERPEGSISTLTIQRTEQRDSAMYRCASSPDSNEQFFGPGTRLTVL.

CDR3 nucleotides: TGTGCCTGGAGTGGGACAGGGGGAGCAGCTTTCTTT. This gives the protein CAWSGTGGAAFF. The chain couples TRBV30 to TRBJ1-1, with 10 nucleotides matching TRBD1. V was pared by 1 base and J by 10 bases, with 3 bases of the junction left unmatched. From germline, CDR1 is GTSNPN and CDR2 SVGIG (reference sequence). This CDR3 has 12 residues.

This clone came up a few times. V usage is TRBV5-1 and J usage is TRBJ2-1; D is possibly TRBD2 (5 bases). V lost 6 bases and J 4 bases, leaving 14 bases between the germline ends. Germline CDR1 SGHRS, CDR2 YFSETQ. The CDR3 contains 14 residues. The CDR3 bases are TGCGCCAGCAACTTCGGAGGCTTGTACAATGAGCAGTTCTTC. The encoded protein is CASNFGGLYNEQFF. The full variable domain, rest sourced from reference TRBV5-1 and TRBJ2-1, is KAGVTQTPRYLIKTRGQQVTLSCSPISGHRSVSWYQQTPGQGLQFLFEYFSETQRNKGNFPGRFSGRQFSNSRSEMNVSTLELGDSALYLCASNFGGLYNEQFFGPGTRLTVL.

The chain employs TRBV5-1 and TRBJ2-7, with D uncertain. In germline, CDR1 is SGHRS, CDR2 YFSETQ. Trimming pared 7 bases from V and 5 bases from J, leaving 19 bases between. The CDR3 is made up of 14 amino acids. The CDR3 region has the DNA TGCGCCAGCGGTACCACCCCCGCGAAGGACGAGCAGTACTTC. Amino acid sequence: CASGTTPAKDEQYF.

The chain is built from TRBV30 and TRBJ1-5, with D unresolved. The CDR3 is 13 residues long. Trimming cost V 4 bases and J 4 bases, with 11 bases left between them. The V gene's germline CDR1 is GTSNPN and CDR2 SVGIG (reference sequence). In nucleotides, the CDR3 is TGTGCCTGGACGAAGGGAATGAATCAGCCCCAGCATTTT. This gives the protein CAWTKGMNQPQHF.